The rows below give T cell receptor beta chains drawn from one sample of a study of blood T cell dynamics during melanoma immunotherapy. The repertoire was sequenced with immunoSEQ multiplex PCR; TCRdb's copy has only in-frame clones and lacks some. The sample has thousands of clones; 70% to 90% are singletons. The specimen comprised blood, sampled from a patient treated with checkpoint blockade. These receptors were taken from a human donor with melanoma. CDR3s leave out the opening cysteine and the closing phenylalanine or tryptophan. Fields, in order: J gene, V gene, CDR3 protein.

>TRBJ2-7|TRBV18
ASSPPRDGTYEQY
>TRBJ1-1|TRBV19
ASAQGLHTEAF
>TRBJ2-6|TRBV5-1
ASSGTSGANVLT
>TRBJ2-7|TRBV28
ASPPRPGTGPLRLSYEQY
>TRBJ1-4|TRBV30
AWSQRGQGREKLF
>TRBJ1-4|TRBV19
ASSATATNEKLF
>TRBJ1-6|TRBV18
ASSPDKVGNSPLH
>TRBJ1-1|TRBV19
ASTPVGANTEAF
>TRBJ1-1|TRBV2
ASSEVELRGPGDAEAF
>TRBJ1-6|TRBV28
ASSLGTGGGNSPLH
>TRBJ1-1|TRBV2
ASRVGGAGYTEAF
>TRBJ2-2|TRBV7-7
ASSPGGKHTGELF
>TRBJ2-7|TRBV11-3
ASSLRGATYEQY
>TRBJ1-4|TRBV2
ASSGTGGGEKLF
>TRBJ2-7|TRBV20-1
SARPSYEQY
>TRBJ2-7|TRBV5-1
ASRRDSPTYEQY
>TRBJ1-5|TRBV10-3
AISPGQGNQPQH
>TRBJ2-1|TRBV6-1
ASSARVIGNEQF
>TRBJ1-2|TRBV6-5
ASSYAGRSNYGYT
>TRBJ2-7|TRBV28
ASSGGYEQY
>TRBJ1-5|TRBV6-6
ASSYRGQGSTQPQH
>TRBJ2-1|TRBV5-6
ASRQGTSGSHEQF
>TRBJ1-1|TRBV19
ASSPRQGGNTEAF
>TRBJ2-5|TRBV19
ASSRYSGGDQETQY
>TRBJ1-5|TRBV5-5
ASSVLEGPGNQPQH
>TRBJ1-4|TRBV11-2
ASTRGQGEKLF
>TRBJ1-1|TRBV7-2
ASSLPTGKHTEAF
>TRBJ1-4|TRBV4-1
ASSQGFRTAGNEKLF
>TRBJ1-1|TRBV13
ASSLGLAGINTEAF
>TRBJ1-1|TRBV29-1
SVWPRANTEAF
>TRBJ1-1|TRBV7-2
ASSLTTEAF
>TRBJ2-7|TRBV5-4
ASSTGGSRSGKWR
>TRBJ2-1|TRBV5-1
ASSGGTGRYNEQF
>TRBJ1-2|TRBV18
ASSDTGEGYGYT
>.|TRBV11-2
ASSLVGGPYEQY
>TRBJ1-4|TRBV30
AWSPRRRNEKLF
>TRBJ2-2|TRBV6-1
ASNRAPNTGELF
>TRBJ1-1|TRBV6-6
ASSYGRGAPNTEAF
>TRBJ1-1|TRBV5-1
ASSLDQGYAEAF
>TRBJ1-3|TRBV6-5
ASSFQGPPGNTIY
>TRBJ1-5|TRBV19
ASRDLIPNQPQH
>TRBJ1-2|TRBV10-2
ASSKDDYGYT
>TRBJ1-3|TRBV30
AWNDRGGGNTIY
>TRBJ1-1|TRBV10-2
ASSEGRDTEAF
>TRBJ2-1|TRBV5-1
ASSLEGTRGYNEQF
>TRBJ2-1|TRBV27
ASSFLGQGAYNEQF
>TRBJ2-7|TRBV7-2
ASSLTETYEQY
>TRBJ2-7|TRBV29-1
SAEDGQTYEQY
>TRBJ1-2|TRBV11-1
ASSFRVQGGYT
>TRBJ1-1|TRBV9
ASSVVGGHTEAF
>TRBJ1-5|TRBV5-6
ASSLGGQGGNQPQH
>TRBJ2-1|TRBV28
ASNPHGQGKGNEQF
>TRBJ1-2|TRBV6-6
ASSYSNAGQVGGYT
>TRBJ2-2|TRBV7-9
ASSPGQTNTGELF
>TRBJ2-7|TRBV9
ASSVGSGADEQY
>TRBJ2-7|TRBV5-1
ASSSGLSDEQY
>TRBJ1-5|TRBV4-3
ASGTGLGNQPQH